The sequence of this T cell receptor (beta chain) was determined in a study of spatial heterogeneity in lung cancer. Study-wide context: Detected sequences consistently included more beta-chain ones than alpha-chain ones.

TCRdb used MiXCR to reprocess the 5' RACE reads, holding one entry per CDR3 protein. The sample carries about 1,900 distinct CDR3 sequences, around 6.9% recorded once. In germline, CDR1 is MNHEY, CDR2 SMNVEV (reference sequence). The CDR3 extends over 13 amino acids. This clonotype is deemed large. Time point here: sample taken at primary tumor resection. The material was normal lung tissue next to the tumor, obtained at surgery. This receptor was obtained from a female donor with early-stage non-small cell lung cancer. The rearrangement joins TRBV27 to TRBJ2-3; the match to TRBD2 covers 9 bases. CDR3 amino acids: CATSGGGSDTQYF. The CDR3 DNA sequence: TGTGCGACTAGCGGAGGGGGTTCAGATACGCAGTATTTT.